Listed below are T cell receptor beta chains from one sample, sequenced in a study of cytomegalovirus exposure and HLA in healthy donors. Only in-frame clones appear in the TCRdb table, and some are missing; sequencing was by immunoSEQ multiplex PCR. The top ten clones hold over 1.1% of a sample with about 62,000 clones, 70% to 90% of them seen once. The sequenced material came from PBMCs. The receptors derive from a man between 18 and 35 years old in good health and CMV-seronegative. CDR3s include the opening cysteine and the closing phenylalanine or tryptophan. The order of the fields is CDR3 protein, clone size, J gene, V gene. A row's size may be missing; if present it is once, few, many or a size class.

CASSPQGEYEQYF	.	TRBJ2-7	TRBV7-3
CASSLLLNTDTQYF	once	TRBJ2-3	TRBV7-9
CASSQPGQGPYEQYF	once	.	TRBV4-1
CASSPKGQGRYNEQFF	.	TRBJ2-1	TRBV23-1
CASSKATGGYTEAFF	.	TRBJ1-1	TRBV18
CASSPSRDNEQFF	.	TRBJ2-1	TRBV7-6
CASSFGTRGGYTF	.	TRBJ1-2	TRBV7-9
CASSSDRGPEKLFF	few	TRBJ1-4	TRBV5-4
CASSRTGKPYNSPLHF	once	TRBJ1-6	TRBV7-2
CASSQDGTSGYNEQFF	.	TRBJ2-1	TRBV4-2
CSQRIDTEAFF	.	TRBJ1-1	TRBV20-1
CASSQREGPGELFF	once	TRBJ2-2	TRBV14
CASSPQGGNQPQHF	.	TRBJ1-5	TRBV19
CAITRGVGHNEQFF	.	TRBJ2-1	TRBV15
CASSDRGTETQYF	.	TRBJ2-5	TRBV6-5
CGTGTSYEQYF	.	TRBJ2-7	TRBV27
CASSPGLDSNQPQHF	.	TRBJ1-5	TRBV19
CASSSWGQGRVGYTF	.	TRBJ1-2	TRBV28
CASRPGLYSYNEQFF	.	TRBJ2-1	TRBV6-4
CASRPGGKNTGELFF	few	TRBJ2-2	TRBV2
CASSRPSVNTEAFF	.	TRBJ1-1	TRBV14
CASSPGQSNQPQHF	once	TRBJ1-5	TRBV5-1
CASSPGYGNQPQHF	.	TRBJ1-5	TRBV6-5
CAISSSVGTRNTEAFF	.	TRBJ1-1	TRBV10-3
CASSYEQAISEKLFF	.	TRBJ1-4	TRBV28
CAWSGQGATYEQYF	.	TRBJ2-7	TRBV30
CASSWTAHSNQPQHF	.	TRBJ1-5	TRBV28
CATATGVLENEQFF	few	TRBJ2-1	TRBV28
CASSETHRPGNTIYF	.	TRBJ1-3	TRBV11-2
CASSPQAGVIYEQYF	.	TRBJ2-7	TRBV6-6
CASSWRPNEQFF	.	TRBJ2-1	TRBV5-4
CASSAPGGKYEQYF	.	TRBJ2-7	TRBV9
CSVDGGRGLWDTEAFF	.	TRBJ1-1	TRBV29-1
CATTGAAMTAGAEAFF	few	TRBJ1-1	TRBV28
CASSGGTGWHQPQHF	.	TRBJ1-5	TRBV6-1
CASSLDPTSREQFF	.	TRBJ2-1	TRBV11-3
CAWSVRGNYEQYF	.	TRBJ2-7	TRBV30
CASSLAAVQPQHF	.	TRBJ1-5	TRBV5-6
CASLGGVKAFF	.	TRBJ1-1	TRBV6-5
CASSQDNRELFF	.	TRBJ2-2	TRBV4-1
CASSRENYGYTF	.	TRBJ1-2	TRBV6-5